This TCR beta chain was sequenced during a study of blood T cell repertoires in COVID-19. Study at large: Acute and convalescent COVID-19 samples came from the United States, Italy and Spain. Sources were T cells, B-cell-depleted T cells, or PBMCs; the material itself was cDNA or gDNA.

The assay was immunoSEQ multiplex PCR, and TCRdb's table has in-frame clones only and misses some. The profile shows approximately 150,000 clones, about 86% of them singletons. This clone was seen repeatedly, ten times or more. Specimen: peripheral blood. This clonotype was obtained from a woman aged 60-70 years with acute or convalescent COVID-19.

The DNA for the CDR3 is TGTGCCAGCTCAACAGAACAGGGAAAGGGCTCTGGAAACACCATATATTTT. Protein sequence: CASSTEQGKGSGNTIYF. V usage is TRBV18 and J usage is TRBJ1-3, with a tentative D call TRBD1 (6 bases). The V end lost 5 bases, the J end lost 0 bases, and 17 bases lay between the germline ends. Germline loops: CDR1 KGHSH, CDR2 LQKENI. This CDR3 region has 17 residues.